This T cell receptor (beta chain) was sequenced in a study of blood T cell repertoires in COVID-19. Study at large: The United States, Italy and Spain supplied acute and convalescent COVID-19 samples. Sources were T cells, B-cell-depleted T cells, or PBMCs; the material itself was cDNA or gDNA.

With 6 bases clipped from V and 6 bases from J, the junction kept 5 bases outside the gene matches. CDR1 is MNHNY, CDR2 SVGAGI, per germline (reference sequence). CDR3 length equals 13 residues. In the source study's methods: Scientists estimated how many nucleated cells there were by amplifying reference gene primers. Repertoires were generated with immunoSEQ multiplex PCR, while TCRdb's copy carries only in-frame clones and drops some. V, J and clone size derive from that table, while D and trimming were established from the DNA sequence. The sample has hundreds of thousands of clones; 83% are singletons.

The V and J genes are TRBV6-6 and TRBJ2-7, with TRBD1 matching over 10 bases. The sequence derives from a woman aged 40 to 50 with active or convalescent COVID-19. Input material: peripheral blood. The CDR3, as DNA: TGTGCCAGCAGCAGACAGGGGGCGAGCGAGCAGTACTTC. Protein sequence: CASSRQGASEQYF.